The T cell receptor beta chain under discussion was sequenced for a study of neurological immune-mediated disorders. Findings and caveats of the study: HTLV-1-associated myelopathy had the most TCR clonal expansion, while multiple sclerosis had the least, a level that fell below healthy controls.

The CDR3 has 14 residues. The germline gives CDR1 DFQATT, CDR2 SNEGSKA (reference sequence). With 6 bases removed from V and 4 bases from J, the gap between germline ends came to 18 bases. A single record per CDR3 protein comes from TCRdb applying MiXCR to the 5' RACE reads. The data contain about 30,000 distinct CDR3 sequences, roughly 15% of them singletons. This clonotype was seen many times. What it recognizes is unknown. The chain combines TRBV20-1 with TRBJ1-1, with D unresolved. The receptor comes from a man in his 70s in good health. Material: PBMCs. CDR3 nucleotides: TGCAGTGCCCCGGCCCCCGGATCGAGCACTGAAGCTTTCTTT. It yields the protein CSAPAPGSSTEAFF.